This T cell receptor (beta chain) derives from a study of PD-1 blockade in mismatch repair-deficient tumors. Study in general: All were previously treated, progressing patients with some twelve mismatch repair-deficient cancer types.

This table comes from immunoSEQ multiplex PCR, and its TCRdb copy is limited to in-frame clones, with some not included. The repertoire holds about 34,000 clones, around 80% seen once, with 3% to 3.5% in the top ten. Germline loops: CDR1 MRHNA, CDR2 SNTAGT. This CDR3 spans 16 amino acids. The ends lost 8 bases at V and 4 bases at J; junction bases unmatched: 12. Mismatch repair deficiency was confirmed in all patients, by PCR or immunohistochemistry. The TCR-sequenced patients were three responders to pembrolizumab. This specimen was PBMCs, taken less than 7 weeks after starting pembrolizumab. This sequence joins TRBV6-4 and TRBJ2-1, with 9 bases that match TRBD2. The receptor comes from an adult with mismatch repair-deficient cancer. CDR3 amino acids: CASSPTWTSEYNEQFF. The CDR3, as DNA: TGTGCCAGCTCCCCAACTTGGACTAGCGAGTACAATGAGCAGTTCTTC.